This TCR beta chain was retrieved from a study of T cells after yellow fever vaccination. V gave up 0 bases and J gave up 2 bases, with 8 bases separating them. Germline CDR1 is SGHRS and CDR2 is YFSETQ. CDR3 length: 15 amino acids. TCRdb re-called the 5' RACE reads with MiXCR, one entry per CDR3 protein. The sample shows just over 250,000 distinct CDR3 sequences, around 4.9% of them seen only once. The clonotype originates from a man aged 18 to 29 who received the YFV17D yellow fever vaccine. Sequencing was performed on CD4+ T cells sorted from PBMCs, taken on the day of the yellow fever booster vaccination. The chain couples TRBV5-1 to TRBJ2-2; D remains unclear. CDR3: CASSLGSLNTGELFF. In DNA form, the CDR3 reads TGCGCCAGCAGCTTGGGTAGCCTCAACACCGGGGAGCTGTTTTTT.